The 21 T cell receptor beta chains below were found in one sample sequenced in a study of cytotoxic CD8 clonotypes in ibrutinib-treated CLL. Here immunoSEQ multiplex PCR was the method, and the copy in TCRdb shows in-frame clones only, minus some. The profile covers 8,500 to 13,000 clones, with about 79% appearing a single time and roughly a sixth taken by the ten largest. This specimen consisted of PBMCs, obtained at disease progression, from a patient treated with ibrutinib. These receptors were obtained from a human donor with chronic lymphocytic leukemia.

The chain combines TRBV2 with TRBJ2-7, with D possibly matching TRBD2 (6 bases). V lost 8 bases and J 0 bases, leaving 11 bases between the germline ends. Germline V gene data show CDR1 as SNHLY and CDR2 as FYNNEI. CDR3 length: 13 amino acids. The DNA for the CDR3 is TGTGCCAGCGGGACTGAGCTCTCCTACGAGCAGTACTTC. Its translation: CASGTELSYEQYF.

The J gene is TRBJ2-3, the V gene TRBV6-4, with D maybe TRBD2 (6 bases). Trimming took off 0 bases at V and 2 bases at J, with 9 bases between the two ends. Germline values: CDR1 MRHNA, CDR2 SNTAGT. The CDR3 is made up of 15 amino acids. The CDR3 region has the DNA TGTGCCAGCAGTGACTCTGCGGGGACCACAGATACGCAGTATTTT. Translation gives CASSDSAGTTDTQYF.

The chain links TRBV5-1 to TRBJ2-1; 8 bases fit TRBD2. The CDR3 runs 16 residues. Losses at the gene ends were 0 bases for V and 1 base for J; bases not matched to a gene: 3. CDR1 and CDR2 from the germline V gene are SGHRS and YFSETQ. The CDR3, as DNA: TGCGCCAGCAGCTTGGAGGCGGGGGGTTCCTACAATGAGCAGTTCTTC. It translates to CASSLEAGGSYNEQFF. The full variable domain, with the rest looked up from reference TRBV5-1 and TRBJ2-1, is KAGVTQTPRYLIKTRGQQVTLSCSPISGHRSVSWYQQTPGQGLQFLFEYFSETQRNKGNFPGRFSGRQFSNSRSEMNVSTLELGDSALYLCASSLEAGGSYNEQFFGPGTRLTVL.

This clone has just one count. This rearrangement joins TRBV19 to TRBJ2-1, with TRBD1 matching 7 bases. Trimming at V came to 3 bases and at J to 9 bases, leaving 20 bases not matched to a gene. CDR1 and CDR2 from the germline V gene are LNHDA and SQIVND (reference sequence). This CDR3 has 18 amino acids. In DNA, the CDR3 is TGTGCCAGTAGTATCCGGATAGGGGCCGGGACAGTTCGAGTTGAGCAGTTCTTC. Translating it yields CASSIRIGAGTVRVEQFF. The full variable domain, completed using reference TRBV19 and TRBJ2-1, is DGGITQSPKYLFRKEGQNVTLSCEQNLNHDAMYWYRQDPGQGLRLIYYSQIVNDFQKGDIAEGYSVSREKKESFPLTVTSAQKNPTAFYLCASSIRIGAGTVRVEQFFGPGTRLTVL.

This chain uses TRBV19 with TRBJ1-6, with 8 bases aligning to TRBD1. Trimming took 5 bases from V and 7 from J; bases not matched to a gene: 7. Germline values: CDR1 LNHDA, CDR2 SQIVND (reference sequence). The CDR3 has 15 residues. CDR3 protein: CASSPQTGVNSPLHF. The DNA of the CDR3 is TGTGCCAGTAGTCCGCAGACAGGGGTCAATTCACCCCTCCACTTT.

The chain uses TRBV6-5 and TRBJ1-2; perhaps TRBD1 as D (5 bases). V was pared by 0 bases and J by 3 bases, with 11 bases between. The V gene's germline CDR1 is MNHEY and CDR2 SVGAGI. The CDR3 totals 15 residues. The CDR3 nucleotides read TGTGCCAGCAGTTACTCTTCCCAGGGAGACTATGGCTACACCTTC. This gives the protein CASSYSSQGDYGYTF.

By share, this clone counts as medium-sized. The chain couples TRBV9 to TRBJ2-2, with D uncertain. CDR3 size: 12 residues. Per the germline V gene, CDR1 is SGDLS and CDR2 is YYNGEE. Trimming took off 0 bases at V and 3 bases at J, with 0 bases between the two ends. Here the CDR3 reads CASSVDTGELFF. CDR3 nucleotide sequence: TGTGCCAGCAGCGTAGACACCGGGGAGCTGTTTTTT.

This sequence joins TRBV7-8 and TRBJ1-5, with D unresolved. Germline V gene data show CDR1 as SGHVS and CDR2 as FQNEAQ. Trimming pared 5 bases from V and 4 bases from J, leaving 9 bases between. The CDR3 is 13 amino acids. CDR3 sequence: CASSMTGNQPQHF. The CDR3 coding sequence is TGTGCCAGCAGCATGACTGGGAATCAGCCCCAGCATTTT.

The rearrangement links TRBV5-4 to TRBJ2-3, with D possibly TRBD2 on 6 matching bases. The V and J ends lost 4 bases and 7 bases respectively, with 16 bases between them. In germline, CDR1 is SGHNT, CDR2 YYREEE (reference sequence). CDR3 length equals 14 residues. CDR3 amino acids: CASSLGGPLNTQYF. The DNA for the CDR3 is TGTGCCAGCAGCCTTGGAGGGCCGTTGAATACGCAGTATTTT.

This clone has a handful of counts. The genes are TRBV9 and TRBJ2-3; 10 bases map to TRBD2. This CDR3 has 18 residues. The junction had 11 bases not matched to a gene; V was cut back by 4 bases and J by 0 bases. CDR1 is SGDLS, CDR2 YYNGEE, per germline. The CDR3 sequence: CASSPGLAGGPSTDTQYF. The CDR3 nucleotides are TGTGCCAGCAGCCCTGGGTTAGCGGGGGGCCCTAGCACAGATACGCAGTATTTT.

The chain joins TRBV6-1 to TRBJ2-2; D call uncertain. CDR3 length: 13 residues. Germline V gives CDR1 MNHNS, CDR2 SASEGT. V was trimmed by 4 bases and J by 4 bases, leaving 7 bases between them. CDR3 in amino acids: CASSVLGTGELFF. DNA for the CDR3: TGTGCCAGCAGTGTGCTGGGCACCGGGGAGCTGTTTTTT.

The genes are TRBV19 and TRBJ2-7; 8 nucleotides match TRBD1. V trimming: 4 bases; J trimming: 3 bases; junction bases outside the gene matches: 8. Germline V lookup: CDR1 LNHDA, CDR2 SQIVND (reference sequence). The CDR3 is made up of 15 amino acids. For the CDR3, the DNA is TGTGCCAGTAGTACCCGCGGGACAGGTGACTACGAGCAGTACTTC. It specifies CASSTRGTGDYEQYF.

This sequence joins TRBV30 and TRBJ1-2, with unresolved D. The CDR3 is 15 amino acids. CDR1 is GTSNPN and CDR2 is SVGIG in the germline V gene (reference sequence). V lost 2 bases, J lost 0 bases, and 13 bases lay in between. The CDR3 reads CAWSPGLTTNYGYTF. The CDR3 DNA sequence: TGTGCCTGGAGTCCGGGCCTCACCACTAACTATGGCTACACCTTC.

The rearrangement links TRBV19 to TRBJ2-3, with 9 bases aligning to TRBD1. From germline, CDR1 is LNHDA and CDR2 SQIVND (reference sequence). V shed 6 bases, J shed 2 bases, and the junction held 6 bases outside the gene matches. The CDR3 sequence is 15 residues long. The DNA for the CDR3 is TGTGCCAGTAGGCCGGGACAGGGTGTCACAGATACGCAGTATTTT. It is translated as CASRPGQGVTDTQYF.

The V call is TRBV18, the J call TRBJ2-7; D gene unclear. From germline, CDR1 is KGHSH and CDR2 LQKENI. V was pared by 4 bases and J by 7 bases, with 14 bases between. The CDR3 spans 13 residues. DNA of the CDR3: TGTGCCAGCTCACTTAGAGTACAAGAAGAGCAGTACTTC. It yields the protein CASSLRVQEEQYF.

The chain recombines TRBV7-9 with TRBJ2-1; no definite D call. The germline V and J ends were trimmed by 2 bases and 0 bases, with 11 bases remaining between them. The CDR3 runs to 16 residues. The germline gives CDR1 SEHNR, CDR2 FQNEAQ (reference sequence). CDR3 DNA sequence: TGTGCCAGCAGCTTATGGTGGACGAGCTCCTACAATGAGCAGTTCTTC. It is translated as CASSLWWTSSYNEQFF.

J is TRBJ2-3 and V is TRBV4-1, with 11 bases that match TRBD2. Per the germline V gene, CDR1 is MGHRA and CDR2 is YSYEKL. The CDR3 spans 18 residues. Trimming removed 2 bases from V and 4 bases from J; junction bases left unmatched: 11. The CDR3 DNA is TGCGCCAGCAGCCAAAAGATCGTACTAGCGGGAGCCGCAGATACGCAGTATTTT. Protein: CASSQKIVLAGAADTQYF.

V usage is TRBV6-1 and J usage is TRBJ1-1; 8 positions match TRBD1. The CDR3 runs 15 residues. Germline V gene data show CDR1 as MNHNS and CDR2 as SASEGT. The ends lost 4 bases at V and 3 bases at J; junction bases unmatched: 7. The chain's CDR3 is CASSAGQGGYTEAFF. The CDR3 region has the DNA TGTGCCAGCAGTGCCGGACAGGGAGGGTACACTGAAGCTTTCTTT.

The V and J genes are TRBV29-1 and TRBJ2-2, with D unresolved. Trimming took 4 bases from V and 1 from J, leaving 7 bases between them. Germline V gene data show CDR1 as SQVTM and CDR2 as ANQGSEA. The CDR3 has 13 amino acids. The CDR3 DNA sequence: TGCAGCGTTGGCCCCAAGAACACCGGGGAGCTGTTTTTT. Amino acids: CSVGPKNTGELFF.

The chain links TRBV6-6 to TRBJ1-2; no definite D call. Germline CDR1 and CDR2: MNHNY and SVGAGI (reference sequence). The CDR3 spans 14 residues. Between the trimmed V and J ends, which lost 0 bases and 4 bases, there was a span of 9 bases. For the CDR3, the DNA is TGTGCCAGCAGTTACTCGAGGCAGCCCTATGGCTACACCTTC. It encodes CASSYSRQPYGYTF.

The CDR3 here is CASSSAAWGDGYTF. The DNA of the CDR3 is TGTGCCAGTAGTAGCGCAGCTTGGGGGGATGGCTACACCTTC. The chain couples TRBV19 to TRBJ1-2, with D maybe TRBD1 (5 bases). The germline V and J ends were trimmed by 4 bases and 6 bases, with 15 bases remaining between them. The germline gives CDR1 LNHDA, CDR2 SQIVND (reference sequence). This CDR3 region has 14 residues.